This T cell receptor (beta chain) stems from a study of T cell responses to AZD1222 COVID-19 vaccine. The method was immunoSEQ multiplex PCR; TCRdb's version includes in-frame clones alone and lacks a portion of them. The sample gives around 95,000 clones, approximately 87% of which show up once; around 3.8% is in the top ten. The sequenced sample was peripheral blood, obtained on day 0 of MenACWY control vaccination. This clonotype originated in an adult in good health.

The CDR3 DNA reads TGTGCCAGCAGTTTTGAACAGGGTTACAATCAGCCCCAGCATTTT. Translation: CASSFEQGYNQPQHF. The chain is built from TRBV28 and TRBJ1-5; a possible D gene is TRBD1 (6 bases). Trimming shortened V by 3 bases and J by 3 bases, and 12 bases separated the two germline ends. CDR1 and CDR2 from the germline V gene are MDHEN and SYDVKM. The CDR3 sequence is 15 residues long.